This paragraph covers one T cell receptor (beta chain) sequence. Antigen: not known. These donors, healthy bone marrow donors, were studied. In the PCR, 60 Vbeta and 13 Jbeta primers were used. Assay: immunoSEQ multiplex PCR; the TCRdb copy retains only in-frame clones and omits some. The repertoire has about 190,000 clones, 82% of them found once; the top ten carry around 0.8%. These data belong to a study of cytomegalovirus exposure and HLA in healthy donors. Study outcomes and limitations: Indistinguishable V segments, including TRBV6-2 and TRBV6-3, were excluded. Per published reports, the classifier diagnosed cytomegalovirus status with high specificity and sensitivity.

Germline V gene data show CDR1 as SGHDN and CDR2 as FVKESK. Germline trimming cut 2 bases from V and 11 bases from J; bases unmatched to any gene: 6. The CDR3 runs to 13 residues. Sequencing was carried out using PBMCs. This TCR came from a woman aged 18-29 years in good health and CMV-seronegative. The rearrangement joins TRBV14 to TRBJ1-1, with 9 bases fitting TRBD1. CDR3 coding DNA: TGTGCCAGCAGCCAATGGGGACAGGGTACGGCTTTCTTT. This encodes CASSQWGQGTAFF.